This T cell receptor (beta chain) was sequenced during a study of blood T cell repertoires in COVID-19. Across the study: PBMCs, B-cell-depleted T cells, or T cells were the source of the cDNA or gDNA that made up the material.

The germline V gene encodes CDR1 KGHSH and CDR2 LQKENI. J gave up 8 bases and V 4 bases, and 13 bases lay outside the gene matches. The CDR3 has 16 amino acids. The method was immunoSEQ multiplex PCR; TCRdb's version includes in-frame clones alone and lacks a portion of them. The sample holds more than 200,000 clones, approximately 87% seen once. The TCR sequence derives from a woman aged 50 to 65 with acute or convalescent COVID-19. This chain connects TRBV18 to TRBJ2-1, with 8 nucleotides matching TRBD2. The sequencing input was peripheral blood. CDR3 sequence: CASSLTTGGLVDEQFF. CDR3 DNA: TGTGCCAGCTCACTCACAACGGGAGGGCTGGTCGATGAGCAGTTCTTC.